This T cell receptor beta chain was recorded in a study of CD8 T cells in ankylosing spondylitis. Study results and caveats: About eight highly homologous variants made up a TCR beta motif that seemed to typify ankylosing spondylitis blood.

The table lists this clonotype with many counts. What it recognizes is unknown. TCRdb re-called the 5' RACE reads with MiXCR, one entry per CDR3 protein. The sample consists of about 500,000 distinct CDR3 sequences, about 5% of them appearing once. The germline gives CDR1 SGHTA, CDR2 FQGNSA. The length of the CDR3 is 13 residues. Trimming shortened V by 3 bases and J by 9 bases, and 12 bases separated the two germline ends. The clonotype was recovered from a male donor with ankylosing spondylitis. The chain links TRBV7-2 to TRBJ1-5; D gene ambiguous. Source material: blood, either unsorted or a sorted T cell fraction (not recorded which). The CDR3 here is CASSFLSDLPQHF. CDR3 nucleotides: TGTGCCAGCAGCTTTCTTAGCGACCTGCCCCAGCATTTT.